Below, one T cell receptor (beta chain) is given with its context. The source of the sample is a study of shared clonotypes between healthy human individuals. Sequenced by immunoSEQ multiplex PCR; TCRdb stores in-frame clones only, minus some. The repertoire has millions of clones, about 92% of them found once; the top ten carry over 1.5%. The junction had 3 bases not matched to a gene; V was cut back by 5 bases and J by 2 bases. CDR1 and CDR2 (germline): MNHEY, SMNVEV (reference sequence). This CDR3 comprises 14 residues. Naive CD8 isolation took CD45RO-negative cells positively selected for CCR7 and excluded terminally differentiated effector memory CD45RA+ cells.

This chain uses TRBV27 with TRBJ1-1; 9 bases map to TRBD1. Sample: naive CD8+ T cells from PBMCs. The receptor's source is a man aged 18 to 35 in good health. Some clones in this sample may be carry-over from other donors' samples. CDR3 sequence reads: CASSPGQGNTEAFF. The DNA of the CDR3 is TGTGCCAGCAGTCCGGGACAGGGAAACACTGAAGCTTTCTTT.